This T cell receptor beta chain was observed in a study of blood T cell repertoires in COVID-19. This CDR3 region has 14 residues. V lost 4 bases to trimming and J lost 5 bases; unmatched junction nucleotides: 6. Per germline, CDR1 SGDLS and CDR2 YYNGEE. In the authors' methods: How many nucleated cells were present was estimated from reference gene primer amplification. Only in-frame clones appear in the TCRdb table, and some are missing; sequencing was by immunoSEQ multiplex PCR. D and trimming come from the DNA, and the V and J calls and clone size come from that table. Of 250,000 to 300,000 clones in the sample, about 90% were seen once.

The V gene is TRBV9, the J gene TRBJ1-2, with 9 bases matching TRBD1. The sequence derives from a woman aged 30 to 39 with COVID-19, enrolled during active disease. Sequences were obtained from peripheral blood. The CDR3 DNA follows: TGTGCCAGCAGCCTACAGGGGGCGTTTTATGGCTACACCTTC. Its translation is CASSLQGAFYGYTF.